The clone carrying this TCR beta chain appeared a single time. The data stem from a study of T cells in Graves' hyperthyroidism and ophthalmopathy. Per germline, CDR1 SGHDN and CDR2 FVKESK. This CDR3 has 16 amino acids. V shed 2 bases and J shed 4 bases, with 14 bases lying between them. The study excluded patients with uncontrolled infection, other autoimmune disease, pregnancy or lactation. Out of about 10 ml of fresh peripheral blood came the PBMCs. The TCR beta CDR3 regions underwent amplification using RNA transcripts as the source. The TCR CDR3 was amplified in a first-round RT-PCR using the HTBI primer set. In TCRdb, the multiplex PCR reads were re-called with MiXCR into one record per CDR3 protein. The table includes roughly 100,000 distinct CDR3 sequences, roughly 44% detected once.

Source material: blood. This sequence originates from a man in his forties with Graves' hyperthyroidism. V and J are TRBV14 and TRBJ2-2; D is perhaps TRBD1 (6 bases). DNA of the CDR3: TGTGCCAGCAGCCAAAGGTCACAGGGCCTCACCGGGGAGCTGTTTTTT. Translation gives CASSQRSQGLTGELFF.